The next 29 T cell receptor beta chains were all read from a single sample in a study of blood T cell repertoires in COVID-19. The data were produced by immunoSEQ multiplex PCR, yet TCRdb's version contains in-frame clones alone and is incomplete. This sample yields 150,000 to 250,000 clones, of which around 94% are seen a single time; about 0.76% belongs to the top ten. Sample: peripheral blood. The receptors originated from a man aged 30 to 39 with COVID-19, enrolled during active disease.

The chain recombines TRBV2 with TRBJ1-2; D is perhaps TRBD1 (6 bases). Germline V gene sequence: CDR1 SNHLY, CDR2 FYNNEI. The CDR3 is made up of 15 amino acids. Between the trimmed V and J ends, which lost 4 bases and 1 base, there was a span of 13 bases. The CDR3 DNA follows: TGTGCCAGCAGTGCTGTGGGGACACATAACTATGGCTACACCTTC. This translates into CASSAVGTHNYGYTF.

The CDR3 here is CASSRLPGQAGEQFF. Here the CDR3 DNA reads TGTGCCAGCAGCCGATTACCGGGACAGGCCGGTGAGCAGTTCTTC. The chain employs TRBV16 and TRBJ2-1; 8 nucleotides line up with TRBD1. Germline V gives CDR1 KGHSY, CDR2 FQNENV. The length of the CDR3 is 15 residues. The V segment lost 4 bases and the J segment 9 bases; nucleotides outside the gene matches: 11.

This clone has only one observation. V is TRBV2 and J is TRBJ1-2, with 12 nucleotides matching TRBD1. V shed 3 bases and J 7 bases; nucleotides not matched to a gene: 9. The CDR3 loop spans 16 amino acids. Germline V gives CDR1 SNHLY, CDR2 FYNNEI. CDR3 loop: CASSEGTGGLYGGYTF. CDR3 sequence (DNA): TGTGCCAGCAGTGAGGGGACAGGGGGCCTTTACGGTGGCTACACCTTC.

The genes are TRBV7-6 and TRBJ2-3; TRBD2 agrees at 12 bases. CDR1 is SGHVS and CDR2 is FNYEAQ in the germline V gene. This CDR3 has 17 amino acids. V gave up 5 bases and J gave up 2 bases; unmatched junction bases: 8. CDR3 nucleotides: TGTGCCAGCAGCCCAGGGGGGACTAGCGGGTTCACAGATACGCAGTATTTT. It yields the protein CASSPGGTSGFTDTQYF.

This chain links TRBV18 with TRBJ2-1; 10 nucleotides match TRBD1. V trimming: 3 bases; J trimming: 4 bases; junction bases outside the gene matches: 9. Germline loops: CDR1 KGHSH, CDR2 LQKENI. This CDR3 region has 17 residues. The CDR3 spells CASSPFRQGAKYNEQFF. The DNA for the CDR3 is TGTGCCAGCTCACCTTTCAGACAGGGGGCCAAATACAATGAGCAGTTCTTC.

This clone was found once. CDR3: CASSADRGTTYGYTF. The DNA of the CDR3 is TGTGCCAGCAGTGCTGACAGGGGAACAACCTATGGCTACACCTTC. The chain has TRBV2 and TRBJ1-2, with 8 bases identical to TRBD1. The CDR3 spans 15 residues. The germline V gene encodes CDR1 SNHLY and CDR2 FYNNEI. V dropped 4 bases and J dropped 4; count of bases not matched to a gene: 8.

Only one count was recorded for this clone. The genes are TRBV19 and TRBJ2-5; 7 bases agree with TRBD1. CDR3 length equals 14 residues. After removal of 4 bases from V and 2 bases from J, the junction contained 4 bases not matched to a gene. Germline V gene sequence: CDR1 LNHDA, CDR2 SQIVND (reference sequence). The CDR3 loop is CASSTPGQQETQYF. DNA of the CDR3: TGTGCCAGTAGTACGCCGGGACAGCAAGAGACCCAGTACTTC.

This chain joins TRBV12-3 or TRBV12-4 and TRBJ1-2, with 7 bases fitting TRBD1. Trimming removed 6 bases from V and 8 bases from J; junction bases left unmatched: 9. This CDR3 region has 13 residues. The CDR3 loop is CASREMTGPGYTF. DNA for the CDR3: TGTGCCAGCAGGGAGATGACAGGGCCGGGCTACACCTTC.

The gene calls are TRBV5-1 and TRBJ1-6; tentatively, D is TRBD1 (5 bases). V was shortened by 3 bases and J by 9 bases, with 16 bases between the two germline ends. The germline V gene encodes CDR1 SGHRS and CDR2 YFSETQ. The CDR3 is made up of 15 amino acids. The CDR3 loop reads CASSSTVGQASPLHF. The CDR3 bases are TGCGCCAGCAGCTCCACAGTCGGACAAGCTTCACCCCTCCACTTT.

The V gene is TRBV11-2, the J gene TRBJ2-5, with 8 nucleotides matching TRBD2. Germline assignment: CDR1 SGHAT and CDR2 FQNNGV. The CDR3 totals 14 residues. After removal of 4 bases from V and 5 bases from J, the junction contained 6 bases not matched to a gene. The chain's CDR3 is CASSSFRGGETQYF. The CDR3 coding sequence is TGTGCCAGCAGCTCATTCCGGGGGGGGGAGACCCAGTACTTC.

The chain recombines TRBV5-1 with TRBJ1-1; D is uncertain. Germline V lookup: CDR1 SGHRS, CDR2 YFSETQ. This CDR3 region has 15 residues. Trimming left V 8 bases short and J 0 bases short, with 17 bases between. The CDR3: CASRPPGNLNTEAFF. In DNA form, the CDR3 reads TGCGCCAGTCGCCCGCCGGGGAACTTGAACACTGAAGCTTTCTTT.

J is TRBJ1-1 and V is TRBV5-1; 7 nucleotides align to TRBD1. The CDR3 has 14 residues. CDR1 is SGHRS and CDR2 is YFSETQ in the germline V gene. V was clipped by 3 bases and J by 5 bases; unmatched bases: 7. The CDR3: CASSSDRVRTEAFF. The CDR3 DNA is TGCGCCAGCAGCTCAGACAGGGTTAGAACTGAAGCTTTCTTT.

This CDR3 reads CASSLYSRAAEETQYF. CDR3 nucleotides: TGCGCCAGCAGCTTGTACTCTCGAGCGGCTGAAGAGACCCAGTACTTC. The chain carries TRBV5-1 and TRBJ2-5, with D perhaps TRBD2 (5 bases). Per the germline V gene, CDR1 is SGHRS and CDR2 is YFSETQ. Deletions cut 1 base from V and 3 bases from J, with 16 bases between. The CDR3 spans 16 residues.

CDR3 protein: CASSISGQGGNEQFF. CDR3 coding DNA: TGTGCCAGTAGTATATCCGGCCAAGGGGGTAATGAGCAGTTCTTC. The rearrangement links TRBV19 to TRBJ2-1; perhaps TRBD1 as D (6 bases). Germline values: CDR1 LNHDA, CDR2 SQIVND (reference sequence). Trimming cost V 2 bases and J 7 bases, with 15 bases left between them. This CDR3 is 15 amino acids long.

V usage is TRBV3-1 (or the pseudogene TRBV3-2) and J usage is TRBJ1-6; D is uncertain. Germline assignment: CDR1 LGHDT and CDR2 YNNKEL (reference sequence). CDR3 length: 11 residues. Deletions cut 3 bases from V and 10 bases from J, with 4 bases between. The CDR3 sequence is CASSQSSPLHF. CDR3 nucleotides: TGTGCCAGCAGCCAGAGCTCACCCCTCCACTTT.

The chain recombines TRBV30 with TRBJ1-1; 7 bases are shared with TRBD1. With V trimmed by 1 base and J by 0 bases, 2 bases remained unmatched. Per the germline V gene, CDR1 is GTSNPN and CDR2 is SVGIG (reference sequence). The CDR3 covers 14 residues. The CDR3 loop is CAWSGGQLNTEAFF. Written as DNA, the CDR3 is TGTGCCTGGAGTGGGGGACAGTTGAACACTGAAGCTTTCTTT. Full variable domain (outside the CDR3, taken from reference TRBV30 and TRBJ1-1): SQTIHQWPATLVQPVGSPLSLECTVEGTSNPNLYWYRQAAGRGLQLLFYSVGIGQISSEVPQNLSASRPQDRQFILSSKKLLLSDSGFYLCAWSGGQLNTEAFFGQGTRLTVV.

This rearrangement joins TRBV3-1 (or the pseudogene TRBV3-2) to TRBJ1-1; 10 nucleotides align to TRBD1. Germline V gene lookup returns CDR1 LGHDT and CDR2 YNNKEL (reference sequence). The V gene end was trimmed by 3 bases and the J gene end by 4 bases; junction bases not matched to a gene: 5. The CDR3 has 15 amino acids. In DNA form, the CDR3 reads TGTGCCAGCAGCCAGACGACAGGGGGCCTCACTGAAGCTTTCTTT. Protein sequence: CASSQTTGGLTEAFF.

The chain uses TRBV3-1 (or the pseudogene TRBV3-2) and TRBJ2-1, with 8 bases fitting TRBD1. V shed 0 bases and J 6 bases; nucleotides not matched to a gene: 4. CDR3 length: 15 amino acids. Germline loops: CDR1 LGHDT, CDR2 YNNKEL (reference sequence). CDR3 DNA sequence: TGTGCCAGCAGCCAAGATCCGACAGGGGCCAATGAGCAGTTCTTC. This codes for CASSQDPTGANEQFF.

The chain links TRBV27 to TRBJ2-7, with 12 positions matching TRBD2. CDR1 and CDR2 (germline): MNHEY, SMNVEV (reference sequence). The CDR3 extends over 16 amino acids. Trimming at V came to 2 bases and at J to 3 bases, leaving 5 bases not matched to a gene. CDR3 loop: CASSLGPSGGVYEQYF. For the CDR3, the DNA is TGTGCCAGCAGTTTAGGTCCTAGCGGGGGGGTCTACGAGCAGTACTTC.

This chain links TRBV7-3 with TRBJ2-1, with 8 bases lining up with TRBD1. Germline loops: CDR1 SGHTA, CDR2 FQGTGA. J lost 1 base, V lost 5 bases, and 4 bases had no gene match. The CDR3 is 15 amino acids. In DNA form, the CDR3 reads TGTGCCAGCAGCGAGGACAGGGCGTCCTACAATGAGCAGTTCTTC. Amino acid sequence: CASSEDRASYNEQFF.

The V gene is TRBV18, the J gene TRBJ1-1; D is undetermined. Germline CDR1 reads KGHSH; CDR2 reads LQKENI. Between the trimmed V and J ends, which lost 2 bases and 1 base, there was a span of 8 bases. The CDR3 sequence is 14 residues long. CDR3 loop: CASSPGVPNTEAFF. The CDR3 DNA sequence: TGTGCCAGCTCACCAGGAGTGCCGAACACTGAAGCTTTCTTT.

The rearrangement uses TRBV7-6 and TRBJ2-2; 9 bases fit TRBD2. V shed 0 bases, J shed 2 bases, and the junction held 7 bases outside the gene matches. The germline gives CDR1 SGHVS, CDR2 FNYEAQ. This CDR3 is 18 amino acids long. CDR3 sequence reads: CASSLAVAGELNTGELFF. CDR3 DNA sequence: TGTGCCAGCAGCTTAGCGGTAGCGGGGGAACTAAACACCGGGGAGCTGTTTTTT.

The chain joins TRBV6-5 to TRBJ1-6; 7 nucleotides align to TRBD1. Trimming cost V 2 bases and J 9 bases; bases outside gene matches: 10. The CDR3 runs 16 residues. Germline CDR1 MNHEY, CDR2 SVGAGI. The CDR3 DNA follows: TGTGCCAGCAGTTACATCTCAGGGGGATATGGTTCACCCCTCCACTTT. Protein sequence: CASSYISGGYGSPLHF.

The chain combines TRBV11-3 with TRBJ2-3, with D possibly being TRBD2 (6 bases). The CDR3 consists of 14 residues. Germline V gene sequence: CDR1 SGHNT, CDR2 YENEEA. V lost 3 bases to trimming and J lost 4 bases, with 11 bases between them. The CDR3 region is CASSLRRDPDTQYF. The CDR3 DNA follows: TGTGCCAGCAGCTTGAGGCGGGACCCAGATACGCAGTATTTT.

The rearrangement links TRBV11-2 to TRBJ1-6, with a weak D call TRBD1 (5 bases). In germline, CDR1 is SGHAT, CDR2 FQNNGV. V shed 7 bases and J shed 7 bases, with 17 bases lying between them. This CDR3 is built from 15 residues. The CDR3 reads CASTQDRILNSPLHF. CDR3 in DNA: TGTGCCAGCACCCAAGACAGAATCCTGAATTCACCCCTCCACTTT. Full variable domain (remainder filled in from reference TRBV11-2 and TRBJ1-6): EAGVAQSPRYKIIEKRQSVAFWCNPISGHATLYWYQQILGQGPKLLIQFQNNGVVDDSQLPKDRFSAERLKGVDSTLKIQPAKLEDSAVYLCASTQDRILNSPLHFGNGTRLTVT.

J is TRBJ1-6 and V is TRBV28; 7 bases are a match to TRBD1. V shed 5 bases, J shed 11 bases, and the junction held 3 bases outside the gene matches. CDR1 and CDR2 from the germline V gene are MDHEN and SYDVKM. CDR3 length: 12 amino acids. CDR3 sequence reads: CASSLQGTPLHF. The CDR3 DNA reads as TGTGCCAGCAGTCTACAGGGGACACCCCTCCACTTT. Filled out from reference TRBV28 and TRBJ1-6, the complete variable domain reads DVKVTQSSRYLVKRTGEKVFLECVQDMDHENMFWYRQDPGLGLRLIYFSYDVKMKEKGDIPEGYSVSREKKERFSLILESASTNQTSMYLCASSLQGTPLHFGNGTRLTVT.

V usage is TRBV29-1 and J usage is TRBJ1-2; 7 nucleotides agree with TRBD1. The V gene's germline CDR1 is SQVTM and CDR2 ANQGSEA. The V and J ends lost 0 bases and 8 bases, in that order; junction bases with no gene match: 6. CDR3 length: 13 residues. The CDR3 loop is CSVEDGQVLGYTF. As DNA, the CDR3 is TGCAGCGTTGAAGACGGACAGGTACTCGGCTACACCTTC.

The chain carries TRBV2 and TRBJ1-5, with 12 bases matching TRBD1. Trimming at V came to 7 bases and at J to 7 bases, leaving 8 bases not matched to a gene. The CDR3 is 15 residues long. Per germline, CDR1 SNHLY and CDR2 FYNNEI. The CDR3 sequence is CASTAGTGGVQPQHF. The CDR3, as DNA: TGTGCCAGCACAGCCGGGACAGGGGGCGTACAGCCCCAGCATTTT.

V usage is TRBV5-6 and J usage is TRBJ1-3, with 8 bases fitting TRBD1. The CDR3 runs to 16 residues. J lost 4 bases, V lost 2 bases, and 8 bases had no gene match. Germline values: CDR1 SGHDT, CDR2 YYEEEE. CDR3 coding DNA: TGTGCCAGCAGCTTCGCAGGGGGCGCGAGGGGAAACACCATATATTTT. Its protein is CASSFAGGARGNTIYF.